This T cell receptor (beta chain) is from a study of CD8 T cells in ankylosing spondylitis. Generation of TCR beta libraries employed quantitative 5'-RACE incorporating molecular barcodes. TCRdb ran MiXCR on the 5' RACE reads and lists one entry per CDR3 protein. In the table there are around 770,000 distinct CDR3 sequences, 15% to 20% of which are singletons. Remarks on this clonotype: Its specificity is not known.

Study findings and constraints: As reported, disease-linked clones showed significant enrichment in matched ankylosing spondylitis synovial fluid. Seemingly characteristic of ankylosing spondylitis blood was a TCR beta motif consisting of under ten highly homologous variants. In reactive arthritis synovial fluid and blood, some motif variants had been reported before. CD8+ disease-linked clones were present at relatively low frequencies in blood.

Source material: blood, either unsorted or a sorted T cell fraction (not recorded which). This TCR came from a male donor with ankylosing spondylitis.

CDR3 DNA sequence: TGTGCCATCAGATCGGGGAGGGGGTCAGACACTGAAGCTTTCTTT. Translated, it gives CAIRSGRGSDTEAFF. The V call is TRBV10-3, the J call TRBJ1-1; TRBD1 is a possible D gene (6 bases). The CDR3 has 15 amino acids. From germline, CDR1 is ENHRY and CDR2 SYGVKD. Deletions cut 6 bases from V and 3 bases from J, with 17 bases between.